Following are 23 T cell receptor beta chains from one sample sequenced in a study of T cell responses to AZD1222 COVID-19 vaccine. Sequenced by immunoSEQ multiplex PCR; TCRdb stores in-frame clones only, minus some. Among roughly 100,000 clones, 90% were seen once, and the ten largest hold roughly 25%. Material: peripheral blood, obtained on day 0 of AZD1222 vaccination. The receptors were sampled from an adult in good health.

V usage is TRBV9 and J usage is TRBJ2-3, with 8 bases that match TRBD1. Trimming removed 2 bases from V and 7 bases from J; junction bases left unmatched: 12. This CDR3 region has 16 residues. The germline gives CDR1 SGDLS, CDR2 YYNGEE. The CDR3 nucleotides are TGTGCCAGCAGCGTCCATGAGGGACAGGCGGGACATACGCAGTATTTT. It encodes CASSVHEGQAGHTQYF.

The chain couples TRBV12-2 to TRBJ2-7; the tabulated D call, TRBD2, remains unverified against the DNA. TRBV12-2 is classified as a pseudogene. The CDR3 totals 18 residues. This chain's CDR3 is CASRLPGLSRPLHYEQYF. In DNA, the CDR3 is TGTGCAAGTCGCTTACCGGGACTCTCTCGACCCCTACACTACGAGCAGTACTTC.

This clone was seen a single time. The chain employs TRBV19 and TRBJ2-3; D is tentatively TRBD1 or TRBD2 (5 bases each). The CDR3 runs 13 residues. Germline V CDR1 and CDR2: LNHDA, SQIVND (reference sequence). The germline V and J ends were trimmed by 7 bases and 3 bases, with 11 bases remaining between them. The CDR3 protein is CASTTGQTDTQYF. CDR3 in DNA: TGTGCCAGTACTACGGGGCAGACAGATACGCAGTATTTT.

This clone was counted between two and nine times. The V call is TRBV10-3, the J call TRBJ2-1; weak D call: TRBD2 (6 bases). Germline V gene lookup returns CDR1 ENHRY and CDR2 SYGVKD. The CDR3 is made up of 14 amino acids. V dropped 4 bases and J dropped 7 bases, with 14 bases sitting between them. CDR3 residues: CAISVAGAGNEQFF. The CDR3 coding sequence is TGTGCCATCAGTGTGGCCGGAGCGGGTAATGAGCAGTTCTTC.

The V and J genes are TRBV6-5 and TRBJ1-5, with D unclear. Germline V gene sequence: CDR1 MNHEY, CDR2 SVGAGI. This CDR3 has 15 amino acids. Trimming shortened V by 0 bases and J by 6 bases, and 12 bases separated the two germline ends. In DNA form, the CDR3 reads TGTGCCAGCAGTTACTCGAGGTGGGGAGGTCAGCCCCAGCATTTT. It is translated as CASSYSRWGGQPQHF.

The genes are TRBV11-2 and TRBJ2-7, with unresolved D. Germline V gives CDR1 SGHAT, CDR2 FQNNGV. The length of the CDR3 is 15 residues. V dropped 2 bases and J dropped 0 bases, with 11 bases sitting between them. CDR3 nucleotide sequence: TGTGCCAGCAGCTTATCACCAGTTTCCTCCTACGAGCAGTACTTC. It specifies CASSLSPVSSYEQYF.

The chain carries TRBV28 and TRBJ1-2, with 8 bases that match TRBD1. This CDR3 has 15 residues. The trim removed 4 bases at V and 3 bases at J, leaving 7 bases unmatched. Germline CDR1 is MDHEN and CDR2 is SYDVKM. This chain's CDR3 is CASSSPGQGDYGYTF. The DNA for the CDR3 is TGTGCCAGCAGTTCGCCAGGACAGGGCGACTATGGCTACACCTTC.

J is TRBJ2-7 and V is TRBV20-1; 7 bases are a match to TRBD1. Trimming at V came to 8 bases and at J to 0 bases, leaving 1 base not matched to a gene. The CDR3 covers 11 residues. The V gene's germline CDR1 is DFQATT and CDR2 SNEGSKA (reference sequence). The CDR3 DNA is TGCAGTTGGGACAGCTCCTACGAGCAGTACTTC. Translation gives CSWDSSYEQYF.

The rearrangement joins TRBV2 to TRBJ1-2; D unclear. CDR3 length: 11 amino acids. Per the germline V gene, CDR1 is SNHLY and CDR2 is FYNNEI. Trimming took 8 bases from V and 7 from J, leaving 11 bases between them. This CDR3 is CASSSWVGYTF. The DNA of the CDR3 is TGTGCCAGCTCCAGTTGGGTTGGCTACACCTTC. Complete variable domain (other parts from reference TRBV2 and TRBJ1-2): EPEVTQTPSHQVTQMGQEVILRCVPISNHLYFYWYRQILGQKVEFLVSFYNNEISEKSEIFDDQFSVERPDGSNFTLKIRSTKLEDSAMYFCASSSWVGYTFGSGTRLTVV.

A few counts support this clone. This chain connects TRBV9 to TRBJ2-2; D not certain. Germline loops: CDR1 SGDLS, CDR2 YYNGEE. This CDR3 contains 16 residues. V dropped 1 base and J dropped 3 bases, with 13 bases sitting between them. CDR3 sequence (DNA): TGTGCCAGCAGCGTATACAGCGTCGTGTACACCGGGGAGCTGTTTTTT. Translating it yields CASSVYSVVYTGELFF.

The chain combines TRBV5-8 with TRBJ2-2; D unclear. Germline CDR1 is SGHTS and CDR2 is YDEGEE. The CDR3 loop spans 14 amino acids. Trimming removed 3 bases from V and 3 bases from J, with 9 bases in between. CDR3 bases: TGTGCCAGCAGCTCACGGCAGGACACCGGGGAGCTGTTTTTT. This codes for CASSSRQDTGELFF.

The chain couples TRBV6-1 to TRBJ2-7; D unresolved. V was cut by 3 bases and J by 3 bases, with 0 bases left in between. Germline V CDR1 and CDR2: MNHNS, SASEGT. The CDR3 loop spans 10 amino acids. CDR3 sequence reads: CASSDYEQYF. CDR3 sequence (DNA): TGTGCCAGCAGTGACTACGAGCAGTACTTC.

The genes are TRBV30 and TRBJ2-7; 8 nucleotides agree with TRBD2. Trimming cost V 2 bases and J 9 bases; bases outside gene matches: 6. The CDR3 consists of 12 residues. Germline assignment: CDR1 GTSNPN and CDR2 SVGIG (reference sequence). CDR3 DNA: TGTGCCTGGAGTCCCGCGGGAGGTCTGCAGTACTTC. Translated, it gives CAWSPAGGLQYF.

Here the CDR3 DNA reads TGTGCCAGCAGGACCCGTGACAGGGATGAGCAGTTCTTC. Protein: CASRTRDRDEQFF. The chain joins TRBV28 to TRBJ2-1; TRBD1 agrees at 7 bases. The germline V gene encodes CDR1 MDHEN and CDR2 SYDVKM. Unmatched junction bases numbered 7, after V lost 6 bases and J lost 8 bases. CDR3 length: 13 residues.

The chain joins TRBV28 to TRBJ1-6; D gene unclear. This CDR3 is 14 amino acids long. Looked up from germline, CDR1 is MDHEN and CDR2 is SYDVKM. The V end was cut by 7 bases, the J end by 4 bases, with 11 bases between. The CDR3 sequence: CASTIRTYNSPLHF. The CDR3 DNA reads TGTGCCAGCACCATACGGACTTATAATTCACCCCTCCACTTT.

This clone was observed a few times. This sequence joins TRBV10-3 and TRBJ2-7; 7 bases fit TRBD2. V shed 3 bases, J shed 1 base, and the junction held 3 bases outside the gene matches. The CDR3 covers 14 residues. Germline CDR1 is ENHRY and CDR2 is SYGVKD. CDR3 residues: CAISEGEGSYEQYF. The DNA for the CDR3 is TGTGCCATCAGTGAAGGGGAGGGTTCCTACGAGCAGTACTTC.

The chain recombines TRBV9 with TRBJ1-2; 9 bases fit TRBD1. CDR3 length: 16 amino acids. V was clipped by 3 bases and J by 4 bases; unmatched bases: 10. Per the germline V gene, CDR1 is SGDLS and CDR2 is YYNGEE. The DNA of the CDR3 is TGTGCCAGCAGCGCCATGGGACAGGGCATTAGCTATGGCTACACCTTC. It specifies CASSAMGQGISYGYTF.

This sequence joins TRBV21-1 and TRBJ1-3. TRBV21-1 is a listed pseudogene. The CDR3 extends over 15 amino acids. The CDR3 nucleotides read TGTGCCAGCAGCAAACGGCCGAGCTCTGGAAACACCATATATTTT. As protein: CASSKRPSSGNTIYF.

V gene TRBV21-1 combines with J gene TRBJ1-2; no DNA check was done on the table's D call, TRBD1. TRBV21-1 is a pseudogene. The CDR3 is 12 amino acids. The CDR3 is CASSKWTRGYTF. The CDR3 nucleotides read TGTGCCAGCAGCAAATGGACACGTGGCTACACCTTC.

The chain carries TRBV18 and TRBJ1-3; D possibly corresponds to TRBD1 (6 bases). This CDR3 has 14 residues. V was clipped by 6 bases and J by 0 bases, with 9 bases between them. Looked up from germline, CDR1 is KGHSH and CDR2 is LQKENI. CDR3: CASSGGFSGNTIYF. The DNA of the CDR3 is TGTGCCAGCTCCGGGGGCTTCTCTGGAAACACCATATATTTT.

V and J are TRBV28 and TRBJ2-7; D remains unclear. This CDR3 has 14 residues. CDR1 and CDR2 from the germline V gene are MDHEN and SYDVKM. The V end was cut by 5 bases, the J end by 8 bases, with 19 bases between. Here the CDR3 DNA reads TGTGCCAGCAGTATTCGGACGGGCCCCTGGAAGCAGTACTTC. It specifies CASSIRTGPWKQYF.

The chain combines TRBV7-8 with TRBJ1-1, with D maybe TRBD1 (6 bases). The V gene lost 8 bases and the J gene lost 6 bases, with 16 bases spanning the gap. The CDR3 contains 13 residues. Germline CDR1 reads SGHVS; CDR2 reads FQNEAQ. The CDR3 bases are TGTGCCAGCTCGCAGGCCGGGGGCCCTGAAGCTTTCTTT. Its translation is CASSQAGGPEAFF.

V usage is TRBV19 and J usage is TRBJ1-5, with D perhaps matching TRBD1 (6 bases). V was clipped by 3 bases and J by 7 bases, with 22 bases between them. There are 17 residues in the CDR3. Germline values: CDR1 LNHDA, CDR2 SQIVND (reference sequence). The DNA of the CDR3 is TGTGCCAGTAGTATTTCCCTAACCGGGGAGGGGGAACAGCCCCAGCATTTT. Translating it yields CASSISLTGEGEQPQHF. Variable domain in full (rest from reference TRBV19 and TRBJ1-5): DGGITQSPKYLFRKEGQNVTLSCEQNLNHDAMYWYRQDPGQGLRLIYYSQIVNDFQKGDIAEGYSVSREKKESFPLTVTSAQKNPTAFYLCASSISLTGEGEQPQHFGDGTRLSIL.